This T cell receptor (beta chain) was sequenced in a study of blood T cell repertoires in COVID-19. About the research overall: Both acute and convalescent COVID-19 samples were obtained from the United States, Italy and Spain.

Authors' methods: For nucleated cells, counts were estimated from reference gene primer amplification. The data were produced by immunoSEQ multiplex PCR, yet TCRdb's version contains in-frame clones alone and is incomplete. The V and J calls and clone size come from that table; D and trimming were worked out from the DNA. The sample consists of 200,000 to 250,000 clones, approximately 77% of them appearing once. The TCR was taken from a woman at least 80 years old with acute or convalescent COVID-19. The specimen sequenced was peripheral blood.

The CDR3 DNA follows: TGTGCCAGCAGTCTAAAAGAAGGACAGGGTAATTCACCCCTCCACTTT. Encoded protein: CASSLKEGQGNSPLHF. V and J are TRBV27 and TRBJ1-6, with 8 bases aligning to TRBD1. The CDR3 consists of 16 residues. Trimming removed 5 bases from V and 6 bases from J; junction bases left unmatched: 9. Germline V lookup: CDR1 MNHEY, CDR2 SMNVEV (reference sequence).